This entry describes one T cell receptor beta chain. These data originate in a study of blood T cell repertoires in COVID-19. Study at large: COVID-19 samples, acute and convalescent, were from the United States, Italy and Spain. PBMCs, B-cell-depleted T cells, or T cells provided the cDNA or gDNA that made up the material.

Original analysis: Reference gene primer amplification in the assay estimated nucleated cell counts. Profiling relied on immunoSEQ multiplex PCR, and the TCRdb table lists in-frame clones only, not all of them. Clone size and V and J calls were adopted from that table, with D and trimming inferred from the DNA. The table records some 160,000 clones, roughly nine tenths of them present only once. Germline V gene sequence: CDR1 LGHDT, CDR2 YNNKEL (reference sequence). The CDR3 spans 13 residues. V gave up 6 bases and J gave up 4 bases; unmatched junction bases: 3. The J gene is TRBJ1-2, the V gene TRBV3-1 (or the pseudogene TRBV3-2); 9 bases match TRBD1. The sample consisted of peripheral blood. The sequence derives from a woman in her 70s with acute or convalescent COVID-19. The chain's CDR3 is CASSAGQGYGYTF. The CDR3, as DNA: TGTGCCAGCAGTGCGGGACAGGGCTATGGCTACACCTTC.